A selection of T cell receptor beta chains follows, all from one sample in a study of identical twins. Via MiXCR, TCRdb re-called the 5' RACE reads, giving one row per CDR3 protein. The sample has approximately 700,000 distinct CDR3 sequences, over 15% seen once. These same data were also listed under a study on T cells expressing NK-cell markers.

Source material: PBMCs. These receptors came from a woman in her late teens or twenties in good health. Both conserved end residues are part of each CDR3. A D gene is named only where the DNA matches it firmly. The size entry is marked missing in some rows and otherwise reads once, few, many or a size class.

d_call	clone_size	v_call	j_call	cdr3_aa	cdr3_nt
-	many	TRBV10-3	TRBJ1-2	CAINEGFDGYTF	TGTGCCATCAACGAGGGATTTGACGGATACACCTTC
TRBD2	few	TRBV20-1	TRBJ2-7	CSARPPGLARDYEQYF	TGCAGTGCTAGACCCCCGGGACTAGCCAGGGACTACGAGCAGTACTTC
-	few	TRBV30	TRBJ2-5	CAWSSGLQETQYF	TGTGCCTGGAGCTCGGGACTGCAAGAGACCCAGTACTTC
-	-	TRBV5-1	TRBJ1-2	CASSATSSGYTF	TGCGCCAGCAGCGCGACAAGTTCGGGCTACACCTTC
TRBD2	few	TRBV6-1	TRBJ2-4	CASRSIGRGGVGNIQYF	TGTGCCAGCAGATCCATCGGGCGGGGGGGCGTCGGAAACATTCAGTACTTC
-	-	TRBV7-2	TRBJ2-1	CASSTYPGDNEWQFF	TGTGCCAGCAGCACGTACCCAGGGGACAATGAGTGGCAGTTCTTC
-	-	TRBV12-3/TRBV12-4	TRBJ2-5	CASSLPGPQETQYF	TGTGCCAGCAGTTTGCCCGGGCCGCAAGAGACCCAGTACTTC
-	few	TRBV10-3	TRBJ2-3	CAISVSDTQYF	TGTGCCATCAGTGTCTCAGATACGCAGTATTTT
-	-	TRBV7-3	TRBJ2-3	CASSSIADPSTDTQYF	TGTGCCAGCAGCTCGATAGCGGACCCTAGCACAGATACGCAGTATTTT
-	-	TRBV7-9	TRBJ1-3	CATVVDSGNTIYF	TGTGCCACTGTAGTTGACTCTGGAAACACCATATATTTT
-	-	TRBV5-6	TRBJ2-2	CASSLGGGAGTGELFF	TGTGCCAGCAGCTTGGGAGGGGGGGCCGGCACCGGGGAGCTGTTTTTT
-	few	TRBV18	TRBJ2-1	CASSPAAPPYNEQFF	TGTGCCAGCTCACCAGCGGCACCCCCCTACAATGAGCAGTTCTTC
TRBD2	few	TRBV20-1	TRBJ2-5	CSARVMRGSQETQYF	TGCAGTGCTAGAGTTATGCGGGGGAGTCAAGAGACCCAGTACTTC
-	-	TRBV20-1	TRBJ2-2	CSARGYDVTRGTTGELFF	TGCAGTGCTAGAGGCTATGATGTAACCCGGGGGACGACCGGGGAGCTGTTTTTT
-	-	TRBV11-2	TRBJ1-1	CASSLASTYTEAFF	TGTGCCAGCAGCTTAGCATCCACCTACACTGAAGCTTTCTTT
-	many	TRBV20-1	TRBJ1-2	CSARGAGEAVDGYTF	TGCAGTGCTAGAGGGGCTGGGGAGGCGGTTGACGGCTACACCTTC
TRBD2	few	TRBV20-1	TRBJ2-7	CSARKGTSGNYEQYF	TGCAGTGCTAGAAAAGGCACTAGCGGCAACTACGAGCAGTACTTC
-	few	TRBV20-1	TRBJ2-7	CSARISGGAHEQYF	TGCAGTGCTAGGATTTCGGGCGGGGCGCACGAGCAGTACTTC
-	-	TRBV5-1	TRBJ2-7	CASSLQLASEQYF	TGCGCCAGCAGCCTACAACTAGCTTCCGAGCAGTACTTC
-	few	TRBV6-1	TRBJ1-5	CASSEWPGRNQPQHF	TGTGCCAGCAGTGAATGGCCGGGACGGAATCAGCCCCAGCATTTT
TRBD2	-	TRBV10-3	TRBJ2-5	CAISEGASGEETQYF	TGTGCCATCAGTGAAGGGGCTAGCGGAGAAGAGACCCAGTACTTC
-	-	TRBV5-1	TRBJ2-7	CASSLVETGEQYF	TGCGCCAGCAGCTTGGTTGAGACAGGCGAGCAGTACTTC
TRBD2	-	TRBV5-4	TRBJ2-1	CASSLRTSPTPEQFF	TGTGCCAGCAGCTTACGGACTAGTCCCACACCGGAGCAGTTCTTC
TRBD2	few	TRBV5-1	TRBJ2-3	CASSPWTSGITDTQYF	TGCGCCAGCAGCCCGTGGACTAGCGGAATCACAGATACGCAGTATTTT
-	-	TRBV29-1	TRBJ1-2	CSVDNVWETGGYTF	TGCAGCGTTGATAATGTATGGGAGACGGGGGGCTACACCTTC
TRBD2	-	TRBV3-1	TRBJ2-1	CASSPGLANKFF	TGTGCCAGCAGCCCCGGACTAGCGAATAAGTTCTTC
TRBD2	-	TRBV12-3/TRBV12-4	TRBJ2-1	CASTSGTEQFF	TGTGCCAGCACTAGCGGAACCGAGCAGTTCTTC
-	many	TRBV20-1	TRBJ2-7	CSAKNPPSSYEQYF	TGCAGTGCTAAAAACCCCCCTAGCTCCTACGAGCAGTACTTC
-	few	TRBV12-3/TRBV12-4	TRBJ1-1	CASSSSGKGDTEAFF	TGTGCCAGCAGTTCCTCAGGGAAGGGCGACACTGAAGCTTTCTTT
TRBD1	-	TRBV7-9	TRBJ1-2	CASSGTGGGYGYTF	TGTGCCAGCAGCGGTACAGGGGGCGGGTATGGCTACACCTTC
-	few	TRBV25-1	TRBJ2-7	CASRADEQYF	TGTGCCAGCAGGGCTGACGAGCAGTACTTC
TRBD1	-	TRBV5-1	TRBJ2-7	CASREQGGYEQYF	TGCGCCAGCAGAGAACAGGGGGGCTACGAGCAGTACTTC
-	few	TRBV12-3/TRBV12-4	TRBJ2-3	CASRGTLGTKNHTDTQYF	TGTGCCAGCAGGGGGACCCTTGGTACTAAAAATCACACAGATACGCAGTATTTT
TRBD1	-	TRBV20-1	TRBJ2-1	CSAIRTGRDEQFF	TGCAGTGCTATACGGACAGGGCGCGATGAGCAGTTCTTC
-	-	TRBV15	TRBJ2-3	CATSRGRPSTDTQYF	TGTGCCACCAGCAGGGGGCGGCCTAGCACAGATACGCAGTATTTT
TRBD2	-	TRBV5-6	TRBJ2-3	CASSDGAGGTQYF	TGTGCCAGCAGCGACGGGGCGGGAGGTACGCAGTATTTT
-	-	TRBV9	TRBJ1-6	CASSVVGGGSPLHF	TGTGCCAGCAGCGTAGTAGGAGGAGGGTCACCCCTCCACTTT
-	many	TRBV7-2	TRBJ1-6	CASSQGREGNSPLHF	TGTGCCAGCAGCCAGGGGAGGGAGGGTAATTCACCCCTCCACTTT
-	few	TRBV20-1	TRBJ1-2	CSARDAGTKGYTF	TGCAGTGCTAGAGATGCGGGGACTAAAGGCTACACCTTC
-	many	TRBV12-3/TRBV12-4	TRBJ2-7	CASGGSSYEQYF	TGTGCCAGCGGGGGCTCCTCCTACGAGCAGTACTTC
-	-	TRBV28	TRBJ2-1	CAIQGVPYNEQFF	TGTGCCATCCAGGGAGTCCCCTACAATGAGCAGTTCTTC
-	-	TRBV29-1	TRBJ2-7	CSVVIGPFYEQYF	TGCAGCGTAGTAATAGGACCGTTCTACGAGCAGTACTTC
-	few	TRBV7-2	TRBJ1-4	CASSLQGHTNEKLFF	TGTGCCAGCAGCTTACAGGGACACACTAATGAAAAACTGTTTTTT
-	many	TRBV20-1	TRBJ1-5	CSARPHSNQPQHF	TGCAGTGCTAGACCACACAGCAATCAGCCCCAGCATTTT
-	-	TRBV24-1	TRBJ2-2	CATSDADSPGELFF	TGTGCCACCAGTGATGCGGACTCACCCGGGGAGCTGTTTTTT
-	-	TRBV24-1	TRBJ2-3	CATSSLNTEDTQYF	TGTGCCACCAGTAGTTTAAACACCGAAGATACGCAGTATTTT
-	few	TRBV6-1	TRBJ1-6	CASSEAGANSPLHF	TGTGCCAGCAGTGAGGCAGGGGCCAATTCACCCCTCCACTTT
-	few	TRBV12-3/TRBV12-4	TRBJ2-5	CASLSGSQETQYF	TGTGCCAGCCTCTCCGGTTCCCAAGAGACCCAGTACTTC
-	-	TRBV29-1	TRBJ1-1	CSVEDRVWPGDEAFF	TGCAGCGTTGAAGATCGGGTCTGGCCAGGCGATGAAGCTTTCTTT
-	few	TRBV12-5	TRBJ2-7	CASAEPGRESYEQYF	TGTGCTAGTGCCGAACCGGGACGGGAGTCCTACGAGCAGTACTTC
-	few	TRBV20-1	TRBJ1-1	CSARLDFSLLTEAFF	TGCAGTGCCCGCCTGGATTTCTCCCTTCTCACTGAAGCTTTCTTT
-	-	TRBV20-1	TRBJ2-7	CSARDGVRYEQYF	TGCAGTGCTAGAGATGGGGTGCGATACGAGCAGTACTTC
-	-	TRBV12-5	TRBJ2-1	CASGFLLNPSNEQFF	TGTGCTAGTGGTTTCTTACTTAACCCTTCCAATGAGCAGTTCTTC
-	-	TRBV21-1	TRBJ2-1	CASSKFYRQVNNEQFF	TGTGCCAGCAGCAAGTTTTATCGGCAGGTGAACAATGAGCAGTTCTTC